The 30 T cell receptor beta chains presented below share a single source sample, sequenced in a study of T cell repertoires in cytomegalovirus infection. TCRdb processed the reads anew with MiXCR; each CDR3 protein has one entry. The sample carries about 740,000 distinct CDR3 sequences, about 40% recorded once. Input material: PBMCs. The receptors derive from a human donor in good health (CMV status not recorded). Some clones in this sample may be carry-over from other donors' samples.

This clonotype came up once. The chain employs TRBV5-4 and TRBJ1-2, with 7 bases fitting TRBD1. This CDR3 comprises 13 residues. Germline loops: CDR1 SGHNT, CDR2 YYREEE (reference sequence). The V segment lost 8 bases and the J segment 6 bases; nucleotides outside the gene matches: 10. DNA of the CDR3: TGTGCCAGTCAAAGCAAGACAGGGCATGGCTACACCTTC. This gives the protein CASQSKTGHGYTF.

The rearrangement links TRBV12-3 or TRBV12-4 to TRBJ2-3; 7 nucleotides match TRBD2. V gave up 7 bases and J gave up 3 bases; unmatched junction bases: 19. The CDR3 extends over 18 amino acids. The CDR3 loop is CASNAPERDAARTDTQYF. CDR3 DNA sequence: TGTGCCAGCAACGCCCCCGAGCGGGACGCTGCTAGAACAGATACGCAGTATTTT.

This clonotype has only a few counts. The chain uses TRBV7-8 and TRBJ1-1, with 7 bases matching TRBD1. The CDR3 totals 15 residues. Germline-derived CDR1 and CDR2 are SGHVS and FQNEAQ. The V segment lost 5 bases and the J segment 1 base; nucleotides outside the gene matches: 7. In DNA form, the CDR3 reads TGTGCCAGCAGCCCGACGACAGGGACGAACACTGAAGCTTTCTTT. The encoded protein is CASSPTTGTNTEAFF.

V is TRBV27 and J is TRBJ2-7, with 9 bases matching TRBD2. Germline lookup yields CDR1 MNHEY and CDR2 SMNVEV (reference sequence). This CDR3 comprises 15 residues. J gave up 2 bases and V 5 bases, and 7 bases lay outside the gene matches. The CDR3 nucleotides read TGTGCCAGCAGTCCCTATAGCGGGAGCACCTACGAGCAGTACTTC. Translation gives CASSPYSGSTYEQYF.

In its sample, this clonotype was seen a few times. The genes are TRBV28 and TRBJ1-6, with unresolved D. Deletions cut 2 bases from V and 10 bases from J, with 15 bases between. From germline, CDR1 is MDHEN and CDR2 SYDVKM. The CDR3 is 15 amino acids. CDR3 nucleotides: TGTGCCAGCAGTTTAAGGGTCGCCGTGGAGTCACCCCTCCACTTT. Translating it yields CASSLRVAVESPLHF.

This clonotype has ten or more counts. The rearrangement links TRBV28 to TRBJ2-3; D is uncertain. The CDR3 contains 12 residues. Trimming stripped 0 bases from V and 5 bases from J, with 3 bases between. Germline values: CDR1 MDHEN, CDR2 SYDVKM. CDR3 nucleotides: TGTGCCAGCAGTTTATGGAGAGATACGCAGTATTTT. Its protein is CASSLWRDTQYF.

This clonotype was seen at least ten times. CDR3 sequence reads: CASSLLGEGSTDTQYF. DNA of the CDR3: TGTGCCAGCAGCCTCCTCGGCGAGGGAAGCACAGATACGCAGTATTTT. The V gene is TRBV7-2, the J gene TRBJ2-3; the D gene is possibly TRBD2 (5 bases). Trimming cost V 5 bases and J 0 bases, with 15 bases left between them. This CDR3 spans 16 amino acids. Germline CDR1 is SGHTA and CDR2 is FQGNSA.

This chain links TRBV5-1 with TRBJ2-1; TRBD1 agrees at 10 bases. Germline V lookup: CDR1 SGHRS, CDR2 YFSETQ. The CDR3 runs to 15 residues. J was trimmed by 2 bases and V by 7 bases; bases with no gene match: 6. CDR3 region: CASRRGTGAYNEQFF. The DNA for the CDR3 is TGCGCCAGCCGAAGAGGGACAGGGGCCTACAATGAGCAGTTCTTC.

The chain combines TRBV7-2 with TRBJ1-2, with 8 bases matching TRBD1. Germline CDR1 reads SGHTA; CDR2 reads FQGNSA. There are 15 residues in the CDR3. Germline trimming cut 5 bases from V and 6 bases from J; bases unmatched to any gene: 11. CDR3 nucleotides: TGTGCCAGCAGCAAACAGTCCAGGGGGCTGGATGGCTACACCTTC. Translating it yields CASSKQSRGLDGYTF.

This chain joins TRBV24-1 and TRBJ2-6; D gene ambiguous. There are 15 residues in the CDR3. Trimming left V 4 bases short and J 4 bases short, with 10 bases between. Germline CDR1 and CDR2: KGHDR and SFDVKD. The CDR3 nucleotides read TGTGCCACCAGTGACCCCAGGCCCGGGGCCAACGTCCTGACTTTC. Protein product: CATSDPRPGANVLTF.

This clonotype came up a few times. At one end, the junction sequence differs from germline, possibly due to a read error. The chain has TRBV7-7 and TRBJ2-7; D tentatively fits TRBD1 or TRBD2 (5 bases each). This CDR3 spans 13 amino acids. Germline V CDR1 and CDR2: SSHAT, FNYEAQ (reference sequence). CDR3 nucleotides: TGTGCTAGCAGCTTAGCCAGGGAGTACGAGCAGTACTTC. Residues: CASSLAREYEQYF.

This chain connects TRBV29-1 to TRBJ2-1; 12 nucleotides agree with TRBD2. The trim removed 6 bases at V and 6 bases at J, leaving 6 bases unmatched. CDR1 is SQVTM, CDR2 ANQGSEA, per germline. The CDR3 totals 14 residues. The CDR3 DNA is TGCAGCGTCAACGGACTAGCGGGACTCAATGAGCAGTTCTTC. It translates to CSVNGLAGLNEQFF.

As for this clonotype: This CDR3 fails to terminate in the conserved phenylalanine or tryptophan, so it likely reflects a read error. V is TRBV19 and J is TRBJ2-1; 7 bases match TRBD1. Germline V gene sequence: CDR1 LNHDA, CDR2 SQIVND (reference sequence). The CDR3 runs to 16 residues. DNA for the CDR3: TGTGCCAGTATTATACTAAGGGACAGCCCCTACAATGAGCAGTTCTTA. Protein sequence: CASIILRDSPYNEQFL.

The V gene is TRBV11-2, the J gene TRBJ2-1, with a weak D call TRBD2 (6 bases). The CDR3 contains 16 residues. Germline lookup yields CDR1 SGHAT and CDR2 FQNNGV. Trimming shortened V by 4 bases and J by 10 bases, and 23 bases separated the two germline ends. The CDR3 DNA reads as TGTGCCAGCAGCTCCTCGACGGGGCGGGGAGTCGGAGAGCAGTTCTTC. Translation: CASSSSTGRGVGEQFF.

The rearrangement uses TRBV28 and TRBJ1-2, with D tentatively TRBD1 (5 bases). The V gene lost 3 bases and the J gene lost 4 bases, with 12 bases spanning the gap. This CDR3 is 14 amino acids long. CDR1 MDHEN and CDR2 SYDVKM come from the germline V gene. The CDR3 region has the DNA TGTGCCAGCAGTTTGGCGGGACTCACCTATGGCTACACCTTC. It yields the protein CASSLAGLTYGYTF.

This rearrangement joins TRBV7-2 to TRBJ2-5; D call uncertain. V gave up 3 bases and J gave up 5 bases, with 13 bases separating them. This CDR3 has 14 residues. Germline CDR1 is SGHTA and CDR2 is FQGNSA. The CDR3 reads CASSLGTVPETQYF. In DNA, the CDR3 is TGTGCCAGCAGCTTGGGAACGGTTCCGGAGACCCAGTACTTC. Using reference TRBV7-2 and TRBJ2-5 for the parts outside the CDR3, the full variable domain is GAGVSQSPSNKVTEKGKDVELRCDPISGHTALYWYRQSLGQGLEFLIYFQGNSAPDKSGLPSDRFSAERTGGSVSTLTIQRTQQEDSAVYLCASSLGTVPETQYFGPGTRLLVL.

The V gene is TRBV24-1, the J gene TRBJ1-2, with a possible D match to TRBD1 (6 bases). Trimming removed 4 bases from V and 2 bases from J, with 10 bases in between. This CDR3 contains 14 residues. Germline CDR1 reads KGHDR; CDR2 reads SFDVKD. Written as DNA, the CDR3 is TGTGCCACCAGTGACTGGACAGAGAACTATGGCTACACCTTC. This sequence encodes CATSDWTENYGYTF.

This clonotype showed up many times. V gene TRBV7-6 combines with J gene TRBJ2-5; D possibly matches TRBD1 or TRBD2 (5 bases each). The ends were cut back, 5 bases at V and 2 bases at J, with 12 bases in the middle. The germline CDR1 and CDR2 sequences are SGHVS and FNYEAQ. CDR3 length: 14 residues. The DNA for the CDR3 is TGTGCCAGCAGCGTACGGGACGGACAAGAGACCCAGTACTTC. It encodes CASSVRDGQETQYF.

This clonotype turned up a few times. The CDR3 DNA is TGTGCCAGCAGCTTAGACAAGTCTGACTCCTATGGCTACACCTTC. It is translated as CASSLDKSDSYGYTF. This rearrangement joins TRBV7-8 to TRBJ1-2; no clear D. Trimming left V 1 base short and J 4 bases short, with 13 bases between. There are 15 residues in the CDR3. Germline V lookup: CDR1 SGHVS, CDR2 FQNEAQ.

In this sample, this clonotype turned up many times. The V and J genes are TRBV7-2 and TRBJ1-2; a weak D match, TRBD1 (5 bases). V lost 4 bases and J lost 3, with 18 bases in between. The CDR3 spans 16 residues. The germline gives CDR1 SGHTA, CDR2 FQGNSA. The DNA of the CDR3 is TGTGCCAGCAGCTCCCCAAGCGAAGGGGTCCACTATGGCTACACCTTC. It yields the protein CASSSPSEGVHYGYTF. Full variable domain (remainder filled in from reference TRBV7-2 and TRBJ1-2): GAGVSQSPSNKVTEKGKDVELRCDPISGHTALYWYRQSLGQGLEFLIYFQGNSAPDKSGLPSDRFSAERTGGSVSTLTIQRTQQEDSAVYLCASSSPSEGVHYGYTFGSGTRLTVV.

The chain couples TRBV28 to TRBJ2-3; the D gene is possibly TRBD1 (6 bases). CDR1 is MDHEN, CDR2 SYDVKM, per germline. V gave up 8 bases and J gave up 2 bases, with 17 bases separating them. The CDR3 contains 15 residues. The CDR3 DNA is TGTGCCAGCCTTAAGCCAGGGGTCATCACAGATACGCAGTATTTT. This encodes CASLKPGVITDTQYF.

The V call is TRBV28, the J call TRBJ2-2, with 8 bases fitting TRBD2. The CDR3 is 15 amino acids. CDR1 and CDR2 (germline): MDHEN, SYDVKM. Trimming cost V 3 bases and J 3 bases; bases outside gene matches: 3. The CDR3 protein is CASSFTGGDTGELFF. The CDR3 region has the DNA TGTGCCAGCAGTTTTACGGGAGGGGACACCGGGGAGCTGTTTTTT.

The CDR3 protein is CSAESGGEKLFF. The CDR3 DNA sequence: TGCAGCGCCGAGTCAGGAGGGGAAAAACTGTTTTTT. V is TRBV29-1 and J is TRBJ1-4; D call uncertain. Trimming cost V 7 bases and J 8 bases, with 14 bases left between them. This CDR3 has 12 residues. The germline V gene has CDR1 SQVTM and CDR2 ANQGSEA.

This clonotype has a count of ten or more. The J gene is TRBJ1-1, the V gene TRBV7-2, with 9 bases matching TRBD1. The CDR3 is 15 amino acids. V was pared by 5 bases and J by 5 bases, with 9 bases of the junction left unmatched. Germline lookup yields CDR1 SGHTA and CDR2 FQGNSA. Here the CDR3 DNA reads TGTGCCAGCAGCACGGGACAGGGCGGGGAGACTGAAGCTTTCTTT. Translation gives CASSTGQGGETEAFF.

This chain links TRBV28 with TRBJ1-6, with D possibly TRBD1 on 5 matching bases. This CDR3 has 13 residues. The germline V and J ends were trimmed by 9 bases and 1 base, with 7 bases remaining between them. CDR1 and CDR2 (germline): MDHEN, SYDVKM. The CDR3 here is CASQGSYNSPLHF. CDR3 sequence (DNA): TGTGCCAGTCAGGGTTCCTATAATTCACCCCTCCACTTT.

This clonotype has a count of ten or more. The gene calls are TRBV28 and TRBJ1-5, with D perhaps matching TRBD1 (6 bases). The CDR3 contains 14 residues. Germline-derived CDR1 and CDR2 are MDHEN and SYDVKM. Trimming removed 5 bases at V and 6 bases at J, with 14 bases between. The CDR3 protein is CASSREQGTQPQHF. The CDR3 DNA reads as TGTGCCAGCAGTCGTGAACAGGGCACTCAGCCCCAGCATTTT.

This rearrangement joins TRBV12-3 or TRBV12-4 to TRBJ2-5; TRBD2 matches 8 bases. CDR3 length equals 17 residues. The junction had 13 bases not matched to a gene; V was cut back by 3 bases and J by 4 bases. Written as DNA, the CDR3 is TGTGCCAGCAGTTTGGCATCCGGGGGGGCGAGAAGAGAGACCCAGTACTTC. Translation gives CASSLASGGARRETQYF.

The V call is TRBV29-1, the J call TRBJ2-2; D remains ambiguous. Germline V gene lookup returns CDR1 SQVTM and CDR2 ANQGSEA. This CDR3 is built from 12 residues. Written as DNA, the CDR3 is TGCAAAACCACCCCGGGCACCGGGGAGCTGTTTTTT. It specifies CKTTPGTGELFF.

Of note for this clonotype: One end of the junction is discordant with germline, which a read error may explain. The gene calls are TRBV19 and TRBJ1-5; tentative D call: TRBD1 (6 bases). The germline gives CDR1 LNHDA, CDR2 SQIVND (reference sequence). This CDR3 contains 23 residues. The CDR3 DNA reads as TGTGCCAGTAGTATTCGAAACGTTGGGCCTGCAGGGGCACACCGCTATAGCAATCAGCCCCATCATTTT. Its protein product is CASSIRNVGPAGAHRYSNQPHHF.

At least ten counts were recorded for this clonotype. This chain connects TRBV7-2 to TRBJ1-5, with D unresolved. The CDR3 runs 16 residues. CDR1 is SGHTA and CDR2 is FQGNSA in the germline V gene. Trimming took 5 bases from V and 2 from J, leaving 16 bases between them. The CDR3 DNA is TGTGCCAGCAGCCCAACGAAACCATCGGGCAATCAGCCCCAGCATTTT. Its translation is CASSPTKPSGNQPQHF.